The entry that follows covers one TCR beta chain sequence. There is no known antigen for this receptor. Base qualities are not provided; no much larger clone lies one nucleotide away. The data belong to a study of T cell clonotyping in hematopoietic cell transplantation (dated by TCRdb to about 2021). Notes on the research overall: Recipient samples taken before transplant were obtained following cytoreduction. Patients were recruited between September 2015 and January 2017 and followed until September 2020 or death. The study collected 135 blood samples from some 35 consecutive transplant recipients and their related donors. The full study reports these points: Only a small fraction of recipient repertoires overlapped donor repertoires, with over 97% appearing de novo at the given depth. The sample size was limited, and because cells were not sorted, the contributions of CD4 and CD8 repertoires could not be separated. Broader TCR repertoire diversity after transplant was predicted by Inverse Simpson Index values from donors and from recipients before transplant. A decrease in recipient TCR diversity was observed after transplant, and a progressive increase in pathologically expanded clonotypes was seen from day 30 to day 180.

With the immunoSEQ assay, which is a bias-controlled multiplex PCR relying on V- and J-specific primers, TCR beta CDR3 regions were amplified from genomic DNA. In a second PCR step, the CDR3 amplicons were tagged with a proprietary barcode plus Illumina adapter sequences. CDR3 libraries were sequenced on an Illumina MiSeq instrument. In the authors' own workflow: Export and quality control were handled in immunoSEQ Analyzer 3.0, while downstream analyses relied on R Bioconductor and Immunarch. Repertoire metrics were calculated using only productive rearrangements within the normalized downsampled data set. In the normalized cohort, clonotypes with more than 5 templates were defined as pathologically expanded. The Inverse Simpson Index was used to measure repertoire diversity. To capture all clonotypes, the CMV-specificity analyses were run on the non-normalized data set. TCRdb retrieved this table from immuneACCESS and kept in-frame rearrangements only. Not all clones are present; in checked studies, unresolved V genes account for under half, and no reason is known for the remainder. Clonal size and the V and J genes are those of that table, whereas D and trimming came from the DNA. This sample lists 25,000 to 30,000 clones; 82% were detected once. The ten largest clones take up around 1.8% of the sample.

Measured from the cysteine to the phenylalanine, the CDR3 is 16 residues long. CDR3 DNA is the only sequence kept; it has 48 bases, read in frame from the first base. According to the germline V gene, CDR1 reads SNHLY and CDR2 reads FYNNEI. Trimming removed 5 bases from V and 0 bases from J, leaving 14 bases between the germline ends. In the paper's terms, the time point label means: recipient sample about 28 days before transplant, after cytoreduction. Blood from recipients was drawn about 28 days before transplant and again at days 30, 100 and 180 after transplant. Nuclei Lysis Solution was used to extract genomic DNA from fresh or cryopreserved unfractionated peripheral blood mononuclear cells.

This chain is built from TRBV2 and TRBJ1-3; confidence is insufficient to name the D gene. This sequence originates from a man between 40 and 49 years old with acute myeloid leukemia. Some clones in this sample may be carry-over from other donors' samples. This material consisted of peripheral blood mononuclear cells, taken before stem cell transplant. The CDR3 has the sequence CASSLSRRRSGNTIYF. The nucleotide sequence reads TGTGCCAGCAGTTTAAGCCGACGCCGCTCTGGAAACACCATATATTTT.